Below, 2 T cell receptor beta chains from the same sample are listed, as sequenced in a study of blood T cell repertoires in COVID-19. Produced via immunoSEQ multiplex PCR; TCRdb's table is partial and in-frame only. The sample shows 110,000 to 150,000 clones, 70% to 85% of them seen only once. Sequencing input: peripheral blood. The source is a man between 60 and 75 years old with active or convalescent COVID-19.

The J gene is TRBJ1-1, the V gene TRBV18; 8 bases agree with TRBD1. Germline V lookup: CDR1 KGHSH, CDR2 LQKENI. Trimming at V came to 3 bases and at J to 4 bases, leaving 1 base not matched to a gene. The CDR3 runs 13 residues. In DNA, the CDR3 is TGTGCCAGCTCACCCACAGGGGGCACTGAAGCTTTCTTT. Protein product: CASSPTGGTEAFF.

The chain recombines TRBV19 with TRBJ1-1, with TRBD1 identical over 7 bases. The V segment lost 0 bases and the J segment 7 bases; nucleotides outside the gene matches: 11. CDR3 length: 16 residues. The germline V gene encodes CDR1 LNHDA and CDR2 SQIVND (reference sequence). CDR3 nucleotide sequence: TGTGCCAGTAGTATAGAGAGGGGGCGGTCAAGGCGTGAAGCTTTCTTT. It codes for CASSIERGRSRREAFF.